These T cell receptor beta chains were read from a single sample in a study of T cell repertoires in cytomegalovirus infection. TCRdb called the reads again in MiXCR, with one record for every CDR3 protein. Here the sample spans about 900,000 distinct CDR3 sequences, approximately 33% being singletons. The antigens of these receptors remain unknown. The source material was cultured CD8+ T cells from PBMCs, sampled from culture after CMV antigen stimulation. All receptors come from a human donor in good health (CMV status not recorded). Some clones in this sample may be carry-over from other donors' samples. CDR3s include the opening cysteine and the closing phenylalanine or tryptophan. A D gene is named only where the DNA matches it firmly. Clone size is not always given. Where it is, it says once, few, many or a class for expanded clones.

J gene	D gene	CDR3 length	clone size	V gene	CDR3 DNA	CDR3 protein
TRBJ2-5	TRBD1	15	few	TRBV7-9	TGTGCCAGCAGTTCTACCGGGACAGGAGGAGAGACCCAGTACTTC	CASSSTGTGGETQYF
TRBJ2-3	TRBD1	15	many	TRBV7-9	TGTGCCAGCAGTTCACCGGGACAGGGGGCAGATACGCAGTATTTT	CASSSPGQGADTQYF
TRBJ1-1	-	15	many	TRBV7-6	TGTGCCAGCAGCCCCCCCCTGGGGACCAACACTGAAGCTTTCTTT	CASSPPLGTNTEAFF
TRBJ2-5	TRBD1	16	-	TRBV27	TGTGCCAGCACTAACCACCCTCGGACAGGGGGGGAGTCCCAGTACTTC	CASTNHPRTGGESQYF
TRBJ2-7	TRBD1	16	many	TRBV7-9	TGTGCCAGCAGCTTGGGTTTGACAGGGAGCTCCTACGAGCAGTACTTC	CASSLGLTGSSYEQYF
TRBJ2-1	-	11	few	TRBV2	TGTGCCAGCAGGATCGGGGCTGAGCAGTTCTTC	CASRIGAEQFF
TRBJ1-6	TRBD1	15	-	TRBV7-8	TGTGCCAGCAGCTTAGGGAAGGGGGCGTATCCACCCCTCCACTTT	CASSLGKGAYPPLHF
TRBJ2-5	-	12	-	TRBV20-1	TGCAGTGTCCGGACAGTACAAGAGACCCAGTACTTC	CSVRTVQETQYF
TRBJ1-2	TRBD1	15	few	TRBV4-1	TGCGCCAGCAGCCAGGCCACAGGGGTAAACTATGGCTACACCTTC	CASSQATGVNYGYTF
TRBJ1-2	-	14	-	TRBV18	TGTGCCAGCTCACCACCAACTGAGAACTATGGCTACACCTTC	CASSPPTENYGYTF
TRBJ2-7	-	14	-	TRBV20-1	TGCAGTGCTAGACGGACATTTGGGTCCTACGAGCAGTACTTC	CSARRTFGSYEQYF
TRBJ2-2	-	15	-	TRBV27	TGTGCCAGCACCTCTTGGGTTCTGAACACCGGGGAGCTGTTTTTT	CASTSWVLNTGELFF
TRBJ1-5	-	14	many	TRBV7-2	TGTGCCAGCAGCTTAATAGGGAACAATCAGCCCCAGCATTTT	CASSLIGNNQPQHF
TRBJ1-5	-	16	-	TRBV4-2	TGTGCCAGCAGCCAAGTACAGTCCCATAGCAATCAGCCCCAGCATTTT	CASSQVQSHSNQPQHF
TRBJ1-3	-	12	few	TRBV12-3/TRBV12-4	TGTGCCAGCAGCCAAACTGGAAACACCATATATTTT	CASSQTGNTIYF
TRBJ2-5	-	14	few	TRBV5-5	TGTGCCAGCAGCTTTGAGGACAATCAAGAGACCCAGTACTTC	CASSFEDNQETQYF
TRBJ1-6	TRBD1	15	few	TRBV7-9	TGTGCCAGCGGACCAAGTGGGACAGGCAATTCACCCCTCCACTTT	CASGPSGTGNSPLHF
TRBJ2-1	-	14	few	TRBV28	TGTGCCAGCAGTCCTCCCGGCAGGGGCAATGAGCAGTTCTTC	CASSPPGRGNEQFF
TRBJ2-1	-	14	-	TRBV6-5	TGTGCCAGCAGTTACGATCCAGGGACCATCGAGCAGTTCTTC	CASSYDPGTIEQFF
TRBJ2-2	TRBD2	14	-	TRBV2	TGTGCTATACTGGCGGGGGGGAACACCGGGGAGCTGTTTTTT	CAILAGGNTGELFF
TRBJ2-5	TRBD2	14	-	TRBV2	TGTGCCACCGCACCTAGCGGGGGTCAAGAGACCCAGTACTTC	CATAPSGGQETQYF
TRBJ2-2	-	14	-	TRBV7-6	TGTGTCAGCAGTCCTTACTTGAAGGCCGGGGAGCTGTTTTTT	CVSSPYLKAGELFF
TRBJ2-5	TRBD2	13	-	TRBV9	TGTGCCAGCAGCGTACAGGGAGGGGAGACCCAGTACTTC	CASSVQGGETQYF
TRBJ2-3	TRBD2	17	few	TRBV11-2	TGTGCCAGCAGCTTATTCGTAGCGGGGCCCGCCACAGATACGCAGTATTTT	CASSLFVAGPATDTQYF
TRBJ1-5	TRBD1	15	few	TRBV12-3/TRBV12-4	TGTGCCAGCAGTTTAGGACAGGGCTACAATCAGCCCCAGCATTTT	CASSLGQGYNQPQHF
TRBJ1-1	-	14	few	TRBV5-5	TGTGCCAGCAGCTTGGGTGAGGCCAACACTGAAGCTTTCTTT	CASSLGEANTEAFF
TRBJ1-5	-	14	-	TRBV27	TGTGCCAGCAGTGTCGGGAGCAACAATCAGCCCCAGCATTTT	CASSVGSNNQPQHF
TRBJ1-1	TRBD1	13	-	TRBV18	TGTGCCAGCTCACCGGGGACAGGGCATGAAGCTTTCTTT	CASSPGTGHEAFF
TRBJ2-6	-	14	-	TRBV15	TGTGCCACCACGGGGGTGCCCGGGGCCAACGTCCTGACTTTC	CATTGVPGANVLTF